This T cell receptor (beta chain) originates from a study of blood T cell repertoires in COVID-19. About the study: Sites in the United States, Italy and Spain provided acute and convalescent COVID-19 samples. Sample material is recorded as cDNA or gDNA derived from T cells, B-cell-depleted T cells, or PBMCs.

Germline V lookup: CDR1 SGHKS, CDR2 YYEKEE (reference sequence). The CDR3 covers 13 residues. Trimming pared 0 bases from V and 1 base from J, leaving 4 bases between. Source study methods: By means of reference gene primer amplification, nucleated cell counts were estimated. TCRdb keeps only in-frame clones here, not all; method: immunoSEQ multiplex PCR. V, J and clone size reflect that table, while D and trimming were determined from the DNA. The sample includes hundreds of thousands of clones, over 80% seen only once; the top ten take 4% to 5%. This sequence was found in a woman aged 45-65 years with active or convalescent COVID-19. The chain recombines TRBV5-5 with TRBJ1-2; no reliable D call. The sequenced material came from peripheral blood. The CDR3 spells CASSLDSNYGYTF. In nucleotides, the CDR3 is TGTGCCAGCAGCTTGGACAGTAACTATGGCTACACCTTC.